The next 20 T cell receptor beta chains were all read from a single sample in a study of T cell responses to AZD1222 COVID-19 vaccine. Assay: immunoSEQ multiplex PCR; the TCRdb copy retains only in-frame clones and omits some. The sample contains roughly 180,000 clones, about 94% of which appear only once. The material sequenced was peripheral blood, taken on day 0 of AZD1222 vaccination. These receptors all stem from an adult in good health.

The chain carries TRBV2 and TRBJ2-7; 9 nucleotides agree with TRBD2. CDR3 length: 15 residues. Germline values: CDR1 SNHLY, CDR2 FYNNEI. Trimming at V came to 5 bases and at J to 2 bases, leaving 7 bases not matched to a gene. CDR3 protein: CASSKRLAVTYEQYF. DNA of the CDR3: TGTGCCAGCAGTAAGAGACTAGCGGTTACCTACGAGCAGTACTTC.

This chain connects TRBV11-3 to TRBJ2-3; D is ambiguous. The germline V gene encodes CDR1 SGHNT and CDR2 YENEEA. Trimming removed 4 bases from V and 2 bases from J, with 7 bases in between. This CDR3 region has 13 residues. The DNA for the CDR3 is TGTGCCAGCAGCTCAGAGGTCACAGATACGCAGTATTTT. Its protein product is CASSSEVTDTQYF.

This clone turned up a few times. This chain uses TRBV2 with TRBJ2-7, with 9 bases matching TRBD2. The V segment lost 6 bases and the J segment 7 bases; nucleotides outside the gene matches: 4. The CDR3 contains 12 residues. Germline CDR1 reads SNHLY; CDR2 reads FYNNEI. The DNA of the CDR3 is TGTGCCAGCAGACTAGCGGGTGAGGAGCAGTACTTC. This gives the protein CASRLAGEEQYF.

This clone was seen only once. The genes are TRBV19 and TRBJ1-1; D is undetermined. V lost 5 bases to trimming and J lost 2 bases, with 9 bases between them. Germline V gene sequence: CDR1 LNHDA, CDR2 SQIVND (reference sequence). This CDR3 has 13 amino acids. CDR3 nucleotides: TGTGCCAGTAGTGTAGGAGTTAACACTGAAGCTTTCTTT. It codes for CASSVGVNTEAFF.

The genes are TRBV5-4 and TRBJ2-3; unclear D gene. Germline CDR1 and CDR2: SGHNT and YYREEE (reference sequence). The CDR3 extends over 13 amino acids. V lost 1 base to trimming and J lost 4 bases, with 7 bases between them. The CDR3 region is CASSLWRSDTQYF. CDR3 coding DNA: TGTGCCAGCAGCTTGTGGCGGTCAGATACGCAGTATTTT.

Only one count was recorded for this clone. The chain uses TRBV7-3 and TRBJ2-5, with 10 bases fitting TRBD2. In germline, CDR1 is SGHTA, CDR2 FQGTGA. V lost 8 bases and J lost 5; bases outside the gene matches: 11. The CDR3 sequence is 15 residues long. CDR3 DNA sequence: TGTGCCAGCGGACCGAGCGGGAGGGCCGGCGAGACCCAGTACTTC. It translates to CASGPSGRAGETQYF.

This chain uses TRBV5-6 with TRBJ1-2; D may be TRBD1 (6 bases). The germline V gene encodes CDR1 SGHDT and CDR2 YYEEEE. The CDR3 sequence is 14 residues long. Deletions cut 4 bases from V and 3 bases from J, with 13 bases between. In DNA form, the CDR3 reads TGTGCCAGCAGCCGACGGACAGCTTACTATGGCTACACCTTC. As protein: CASSRRTAYYGYTF.

The rearrangement uses TRBV28 and TRBJ1-5; D ambiguous. Trimming removed 2 bases at V and 5 bases at J, with 10 bases between. Looked up from germline, CDR1 is MDHEN and CDR2 is SYDVKM. The CDR3 runs 14 residues. In nucleotides, the CDR3 is TGTGCCAGCAGTTTACGGCTCCTTCATCAGCCCCAGCATTTT. Translated, it gives CASSLRLLHQPQHF.

This clone was detected only a few times. The chain recombines TRBV24-1 with TRBJ2-2, with no clear D. CDR1 KGHDR and CDR2 SFDVKD come from the germline V gene. This CDR3 has 16 residues. Trimming removed 2 bases from V and 2 bases from J, with 11 bases in between. The CDR3 nucleotides read TGTGCCACCAGTGATTACGTCCTCGGCAACACCGGGGAGCTGTTTTTT. Translating it yields CATSDYVLGNTGELFF.

The chain joins TRBV6-4 to TRBJ2-3; tentatively, D is TRBD2 (5 bases). CDR3 length: 18 amino acids. Germline V gives CDR1 MRHNA, CDR2 SNTAGT. Trimming removed 4 bases at V and 0 bases at J, with 20 bases between. CDR3 protein: CASSGEPTFSTSTDTQYF. The CDR3 DNA follows: TGTGCCAGCAGTGGGGAGCCGACTTTTTCGACTAGCACAGATACGCAGTATTTT.

The chain recombines TRBV27 with TRBJ2-1, with D unresolved. The CDR3 length is 14 residues. V lost 8 bases, J lost 4 bases, and 15 bases lay in between. Per germline, CDR1 MNHEY and CDR2 SMNVEV (reference sequence). The CDR3 nucleotides read TGTGCCAGCGGGTCGGATCTCCAGTACAATGAGCAGTTCTTC. Translated: CASGSDLQYNEQFF.

This chain connects TRBV5-1 to TRBJ2-1; 13 nucleotides align to TRBD2. The junction had 6 bases not matched to a gene; V was cut back by 0 bases and J by 0 bases. The CDR3 extends over 19 amino acids. The germline V gene has CDR1 SGHRS and CDR2 YFSETQ. CDR3 sequence reads: CASSLAGRLAGGSYNEQFF. The CDR3 DNA reads TGCGCCAGCAGCTTGGCGGGGCGACTAGCGGGAGGCTCCTACAATGAGCAGTTCTTC.

The rearrangement joins TRBV6-5 to TRBJ1-3; 10 bases are a match to TRBD1. Unmatched junction bases numbered 3, after V lost 0 bases and J lost 7 bases. CDR1 and CDR2 (germline): MNHEY, SVGAGI. The CDR3 covers 15 residues. The CDR3 nucleotides are TGTGCCAGCAGTTACTCGGCGGGACAGGGGAACACCATATATTTT. It is translated as CASSYSAGQGNTIYF.

The J gene is TRBJ2-1, the V gene TRBV28; D call uncertain. Per the germline V gene, CDR1 is MDHEN and CDR2 is SYDVKM. This CDR3 comprises 14 residues. V was clipped by 2 bases and J by 1 base, with 6 bases between them. CDR3 loop: CASSLDGSYNEQFF. In DNA, the CDR3 is TGTGCCAGCAGTTTAGACGGGTCCTACAATGAGCAGTTCTTC.

J is TRBJ1-2 and V is TRBV2, with a possible D match to TRBD1 (5 bases). Germline assignment: CDR1 SNHLY and CDR2 FYNNEI. Trimming removed 11 bases from V and 8 bases from J, with 18 bases in between. The length of the CDR3 is 12 residues. In DNA, the CDR3 is TGTGCCTGGGCACAGGCCCGCTTCGGCTACACCTTC. It is translated as CAWAQARFGYTF.

This sequence joins TRBV2 and TRBJ2-1, with 7 bases matching TRBD2. CDR1 and CDR2 (germline): SNHLY, FYNNEI. CDR3 length equals 15 residues. With V trimmed by 4 bases and J by 5 bases, 8 bases remained unmatched. This CDR3 is CASSAERDLNNEQFF. CDR3 coding DNA: TGTGCCAGCAGTGCAGAGCGGGACCTTAACAATGAGCAGTTCTTC.

This chain joins TRBV7-2 and TRBJ2-7; D possibly corresponds to TRBD2 (6 bases). The CDR3 consists of 15 residues. Germline V CDR1 and CDR2: SGHTA, FQGNSA. The V and J ends lost 1 base and 3 bases respectively, with 13 bases between them. CDR3 loop: CASSLEAGNYYEQYF. DNA for the CDR3: TGTGCCAGCAGCTTAGAGGCGGGGAACTACTACGAGCAGTACTTC.

This clone was recorded only once. This chain links TRBV30 with TRBJ1-5; no clear D. Trimming removed 1 base at V and 7 bases at J, with 20 bases between. CDR3 size: 16 residues. CDR1 is GTSNPN, CDR2 SVGIG, per germline (reference sequence). The CDR3 spells CAWSDPGVKSWQPQHF. CDR3 DNA: TGTGCCTGGAGTGATCCCGGGGTGAAATCATGGCAGCCCCAGCATTTT.

The V call is TRBV19, the J call TRBJ2-1, with 14 bases fitting TRBD2. Per the germline V gene, CDR1 is LNHDA and CDR2 is SQIVND (reference sequence). This CDR3 has 16 residues. The ends lost 3 bases at V and 8 bases at J; junction bases unmatched: 6. CDR3 loop: CASSMTSGRAWDEQFF. CDR3 nucleotide sequence: TGTGCCAGTAGTATGACTAGCGGGAGGGCCTGGGATGAGCAGTTCTTC.

The chain couples TRBV30 to TRBJ1-2; D not resolved. The V and J ends lost 2 bases and 8 bases respectively, with 9 bases between them. Germline lookup yields CDR1 GTSNPN and CDR2 SVGIG (reference sequence). The CDR3 extends over 11 amino acids. CDR3 protein: CAWSRDSGYTF. The CDR3 region has the DNA TGTGCCTGGAGTCGGGATTCAGGCTACACCTTC.